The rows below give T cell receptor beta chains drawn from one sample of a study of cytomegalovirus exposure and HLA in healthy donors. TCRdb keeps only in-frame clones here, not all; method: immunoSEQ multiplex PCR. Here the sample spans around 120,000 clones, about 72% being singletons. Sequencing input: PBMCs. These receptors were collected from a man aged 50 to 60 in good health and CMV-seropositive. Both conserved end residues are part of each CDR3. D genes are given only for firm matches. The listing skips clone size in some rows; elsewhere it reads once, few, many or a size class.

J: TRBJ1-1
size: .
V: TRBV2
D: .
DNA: TGTGCCAGCAGTGAGAGGGGGATGAACACTGAAGCTTTCTTT
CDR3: CASSERGMNTEAFF

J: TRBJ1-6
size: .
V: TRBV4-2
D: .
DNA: TGTGCCAGCAGCCAAGACGATAGGGGTAATTCACCCCTCCACTTT
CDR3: CASSQDDRGNSPLHF

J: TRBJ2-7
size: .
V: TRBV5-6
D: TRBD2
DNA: TGTGCCAGCAGCTTGGAGGGCGGACTAGCGGGAACCTACGAGCAGTACTTC
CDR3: CASSLEGGLAGTYEQYF

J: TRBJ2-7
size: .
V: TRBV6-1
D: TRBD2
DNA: TGTGCCAGCAGTGAGCCGGGACTAGCGGGGCAAGAGCAGTACTTC
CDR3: CASSEPGLAGQEQYF

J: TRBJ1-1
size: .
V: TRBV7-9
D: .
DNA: TGTGCCAGCAGCTTAATGGGGGCACTGAACACTGAAGCTTTCTTT
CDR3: CASSLMGALNTEAFF

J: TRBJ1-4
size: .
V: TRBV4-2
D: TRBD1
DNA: TGTGCCAGCAGCCAAGAAGGGAGAACCAGGGGGCGGTCAGGGCGGACTAATGAAAAACTGTTTTTT
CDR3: CASSQEGRTRGRSGRTNEKLFF

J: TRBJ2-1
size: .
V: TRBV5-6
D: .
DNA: TGTGCCAGCAGCTTGGGGGGGCCCGCAGGGTTCAATGAGCAGTTCTTC
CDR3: CASSLGGPAGFNEQFF

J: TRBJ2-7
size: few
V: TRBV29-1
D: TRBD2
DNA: TGCAGCATCTCTAGCGGGAGCGGGGGGGAGCAGTACTTC
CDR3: CSISSGSGGEQYF

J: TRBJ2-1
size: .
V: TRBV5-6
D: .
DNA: TGTGCCAGCAGCTTGTTAGCCTACCCTGAGCAGTTCTTC
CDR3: CASSLLAYPEQFF

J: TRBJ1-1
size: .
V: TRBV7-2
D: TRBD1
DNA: TGTGCCAGCAAATCGGGAGGGGGCTACATGAACACTGAAGCTTTCTTT
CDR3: CASKSGGGYMNTEAFF

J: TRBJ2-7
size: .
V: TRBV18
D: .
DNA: TGTGCCAGCTCACCGGGGGGATACGAGCAGTACTTC
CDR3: CASSPGGYEQYF

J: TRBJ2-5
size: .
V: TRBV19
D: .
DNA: TGTGCCAGTAGTATAGTAGGGACAGGCAAGACTAGCGGTAAGACCCAGTACTTC
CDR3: CASSIVGTGKTSGKTQYF

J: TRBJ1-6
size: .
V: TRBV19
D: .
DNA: TGTGCCAGTAGTATAGCAGGGGAAAATAATTCACCCCTCCACTTT
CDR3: CASSIAGENNSPLHF

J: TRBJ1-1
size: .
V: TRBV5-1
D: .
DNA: TGCGCCAGCAGCCTACTACAGGGGAACACTGAAGCTTTCTTT
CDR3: CASSLLQGNTEAFF

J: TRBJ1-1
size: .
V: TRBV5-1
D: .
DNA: TGCGCCAGCAACTTGGGATCCAGTCAGAACACTGAAGCTTTCTTT
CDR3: CASNLGSSQNTEAFF

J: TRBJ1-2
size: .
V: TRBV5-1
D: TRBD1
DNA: TGCGCCAGCAGCTTGGACCCGGGACAGGGGGCCAGTGGCTACACCTTC
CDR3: CASSLDPGQGASGYTF

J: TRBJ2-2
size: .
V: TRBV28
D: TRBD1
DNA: TGTGCCAGCGCCATACAGGGGATCACCGGGGAGCTGTTTTTT
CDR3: CASAIQGITGELFF

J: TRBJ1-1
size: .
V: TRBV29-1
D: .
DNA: TGCAGCGTTGAAAACCTACCCGCTGAAGCTTTCTTT
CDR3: CSVENLPAEAFF

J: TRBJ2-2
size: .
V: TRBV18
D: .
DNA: TGTGCCAGCTCACCCAGGACTGCGAACACCGGGGAGCTGTTTTTT
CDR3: CASSPRTANTGELFF

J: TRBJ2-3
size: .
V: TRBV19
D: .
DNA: TGTGCCAGTAGTGCTACGGGACTTCTAGATACGCAGTATTTT
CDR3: CASSATGLLDTQYF

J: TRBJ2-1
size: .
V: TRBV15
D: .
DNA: TGTGCCACCATCGACGGGCATCGACTACACAATGAGCAGTTCTTC
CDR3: CATIDGHRLHNEQFF

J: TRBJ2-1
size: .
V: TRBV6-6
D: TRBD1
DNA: TGTGCCAGCACCCAGGGACAGGGGGGCACCTACAATGAGCAGTTCTTC
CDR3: CASTQGQGGTYNEQFF

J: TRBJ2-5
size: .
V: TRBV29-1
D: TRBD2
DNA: TGCAGCGTGCGACTAGCGGGCGTCCAAGAGACCCAGTACTTC
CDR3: CSVRLAGVQETQYF

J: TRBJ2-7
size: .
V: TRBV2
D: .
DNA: TGTGCCAGCAGTGAGGGGCAGACCTACGAGCAGTACTTC
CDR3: CASSEGQTYEQYF

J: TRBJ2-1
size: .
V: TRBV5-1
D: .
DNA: TGCGCCAGCAGCGGCGGGGGCACTTACAATGAGCAGTTCTTC
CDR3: CASSGGGTYNEQFF

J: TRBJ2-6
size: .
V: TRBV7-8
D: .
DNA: TGTGCCAGCAGCAACCCAGGGTCTGGGGCCAACGTCCTGACTTTC
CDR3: CASSNPGSGANVLTF